This TCR beta chain was obtained from a study of Ad26.COV2.S vaccination and SARS-CoV-2 variants. Treatment defined: some 19 received Ad26.COV2.S at low or high dose, single or two shots; 5 received placebo; per-sample allocation not given. Repertoires come from day 63 after the first vaccine or placebo injection. Produced via immunoSEQ multiplex PCR; TCRdb's table is partial and in-frame only. The data show hundreds of thousands of clones, roughly 89% seen once. CDR3 length equals 14 residues. Germline V CDR1 and CDR2: SGHAT, FQDESV (reference sequence). V was cut by 7 bases and J by 3 bases, with 15 bases left in between.

The rearrangement uses TRBV11-1 and TRBJ1-1; D uncertain. The source is a person between 18 and 65 years old who received the Ad26.COV2.S COVID-19 vaccine or a placebo. Sequencing was performed on peripheral blood, taken in a trial of Ad26.COV2.S vaccine versus placebo. This chain's CDR3 is CASTPVRIDTEAFF. CDR3 in DNA: TGTGCCAGCACCCCTGTGCGTATAGACACTGAAGCTTTCTTT.